Below are 6 T cell receptor beta chains sequenced from a single sample in a study of breast tumors, draining lymph nodes, adjacent tissues. Breast cancer patients provided tissue from their axillary draining lymph nodes. TCRdb re-analysed the multiplex PCR reads in MiXCR, keeping a single row per CDR3 protein. The sample has around 130,000 distinct CDR3 sequences; around 20% are singletons. The material sequenced was axillary lymph node tissue. These TCRs come from a female donor with breast cancer. Some clones in this sample may be carry-over from other donors' samples.

This clonotype was found many times. The genes are TRBV7-8 and TRBJ2-7; D ambiguous. This CDR3 region has 14 residues. Germline loops: CDR1 SGHVS, CDR2 FQNEAQ. V lost 4 bases and J 0 bases, leaving 10 bases between the germline ends. The CDR3, as DNA: TGTGCCAGCAGCTCCCACGGTAGCTCCTACGAGCAGTACTTC. It is translated as CASSSHGSSYEQYF.

This clonotype showed up many times. The chain carries TRBV19 and TRBJ1-3; D unclear. This CDR3 is 14 amino acids long. Germline V gene sequence: CDR1 LNHDA, CDR2 SQIVND (reference sequence). The germline V and J ends were trimmed by 10 bases and 0 bases, with 13 bases remaining between them. This chain's CDR3 is CATKMGSSGNTIYF. CDR3 sequence (DNA): TGTGCCACCAAGATGGGGAGCTCTGGAAACACCATATATTTT.

This clonotype appeared many times. The chain combines TRBV6-2 or TRBV6-3 with TRBJ1-6; no definite D call. Per germline, CDR1 MNHEY and CDR2 SVGEGT. CDR3 length: 17 residues. Trimming removed 2 bases at V and 0 bases at J, with 11 bases between. The DNA of the CDR3 is TGTGCCAGCAGTTACGACGGCCCAAGCTCCTATAATTCACCCCTCCACTTT. Translated, it gives CASSYDGPSSYNSPLHF.

This clonotype was counted only a few times. V usage is TRBV6-2 or TRBV6-3 and J usage is TRBJ1-4; tentatively, D is TRBD1 (5 bases). The CDR3 runs 17 residues. The germline CDR1 and CDR2 sequences are MNHEY and SVGEGT. Trimming removed 6 bases from V and 0 bases from J, with 17 bases in between. The CDR3 nucleotides read TGTGCCAGCAGCTCCGGGACGGCCCTACCAACTAATGAAAAACTGTTTTTT. This translates into CASSSGTALPTNEKLFF.

As concerns this clonotype: This may come from a read error, since a much larger clone is one base off. The V gene is TRBV6-6, the J gene TRBJ1-6; weak D call: TRBD1 (6 bases). Germline-derived CDR1 and CDR2 are MNHNY and SVGAGI (reference sequence). V was cut by 7 bases and J by 11 bases, with 18 bases left in between. The CDR3 has 14 residues. The CDR3 region is CASNPGGRNPPLHF. The CDR3 DNA reads as TGTGCCAGCAACCCCGGGGGCCGGAATCCACCCCTCCACTTT.

This clonotype appeared many times. The chain uses TRBV6-1 and TRBJ2-5; D ambiguous. V was trimmed by 7 bases and J by 9 bases, leaving 21 bases between them. The CDR3 extends over 14 amino acids. Looked up from germline, CDR1 is MNHNS and CDR2 is SASEGT. CDR3 amino acids: CASNPTTPLVAQYF. CDR3 DNA sequence: TGTGCCAGCAACCCGACGACACCTTTAGTGGCCCAGTACTTC.